The 5 T cell receptor beta chains reported below all come from one sample, sequenced in a study of early T cells in non-severe SARS-CoV-2 infection. TCRdb recomputed calls from the 5' RACE reads with MiXCR, one row per CDR3 protein. The table records about 56,000 distinct CDR3 sequences, approximately 12% of them present only once. Sequencing input: whole blood. The receptor set was obtained from an adult who was a healthcare worker with PCR-confirmed SARS-CoV-2 infection or an uninfected control (not recorded which).

This chain links TRBV12-3 or TRBV12-4 with TRBJ1-1; D uncertain. The CDR3 consists of 15 residues. Deletions cut 6 bases from V and 3 bases from J, with 17 bases between. CDR3 coding DNA: TGTGCCAGCAGGTTTTCCGGGCCCCAGGACACTGAAGCTTTCTTT. This sequence encodes CASRFSGPQDTEAFF.

This clonotype appeared a few times. The chain recombines TRBV10-3 with TRBJ2-7, with D possibly matching TRBD2 (6 bases). CDR3 length: 14 amino acids. From germline, CDR1 is ENHRY and CDR2 SYGVKD. V was trimmed by 10 bases and J by 7 bases, leaving 23 bases between them. CDR3 loop: CATAPTGLPLEQYF. The CDR3, as DNA: TGTGCCACTGCCCCTACGGGACTCCCTCTGGAGCAGTACTTC.

The rearrangement uses TRBV14 and TRBJ2-4; no definite D call. The CDR3 totals 12 residues. The germline gives CDR1 SGHDN, CDR2 FVKESK. Trimming removed 0 bases at V and 9 bases at J, with 6 bases between. Here the CDR3 DNA reads TGTGCCAGCAGCCAAGACTCTTTCATTCAGTACTTC. Translated: CASSQDSFIQYF.

The chain has TRBV2 and TRBJ1-5, with D hard to call. Germline V gene data show CDR1 as SNHLY and CDR2 as FYNNEI. The CDR3 runs to 12 residues. V gave up 6 bases and J gave up 6 bases, with 9 bases separating them. The CDR3 DNA reads as TGTGCCAGCAGGGACGGTGGTCAGCCCCAGCATTTT. Protein: CASRDGGQPQHF.

This clonotype was recorded at least ten times. V and J are TRBV7-2 and TRBJ2-5; D may be TRBD2 (5 bases). The CDR3 runs 13 residues. Trimming shortened V by 4 bases and J by 2 bases, and 8 bases separated the two germline ends. The V gene's germline CDR1 is SGHTA and CDR2 FQGNSA. The CDR3 reads CASSSRVQETQYF. CDR3 sequence (DNA): TGTGCCAGCAGCTCGAGGGTACAAGAGACCCAGTACTTC.